This note documents a single TCR beta chain sequence. Its antigen is still unknown. No base quality information exists; no much larger clone differs at one position. Other nucleotide sequences from this sample produce the same CDR3. Separate from the roughly 650-subject first cohort, the validation cohort of 90 to 150 subjects was the group to which the donors belonged. Libraries were prepared through the immunoSEQ multiplex PCR assay. The source study handled its data this way. A statistical classification framework was developed to diagnose cytomegalovirus status using the catalog of TCR beta chain sequences. This is the immuneACCESS table as TCRdb keeps it, with only in-frame sequences that have V and J called. A part of the clones is gone; compared with another copy, unresolved V genes explain less than half, and the rest is unexplained. The DNA was the basis for D and trimming; V, J and clone size are from that table. This sample comprises about 150,000 clones, approximately 90% of them detected only once. The leading ten clones occupy 2.5% to 3% of the sample.

The sample belongs to a study of cytomegalovirus exposure and HLA in healthy donors listed by TCRdb under 2017. For the wider study: A later analysis indicated that the roughly 120 validation repertoires were generated on the platform also employed for the approximately 700 repertoires of the first cohort. In addition to the first cohort of several hundred subjects, a separate validation cohort of 130 or so different subjects was used. The study aimed to test whether signatures of past pathogen exposure could be identified by cataloging public T cell receptors. To predict cytomegalovirus infection status, the study brought together high-throughput TCR immunosequencing, statistical association of individual TCRs with disease status, and machine learning.

General study outcomes and caveats: The authors suggested that the approach could potentially be generalized to other disease states and immunological phenotypes. In the study, 164 TCR beta chains were listed as associated with cytomegalovirus. A later analysis had no HLA typing for the validation cohort, so co-occurrence there was scored across all 130 or so repertoires. Of the cluster scores, roughly 95% were above 0 in a later analysis, which found that TCRs clustered in the first cohort also tended to co-occur in the 110 or so validation repertoires. Most TCR sequences were observed very rarely across donors, whereas some public TCRs were present in many individuals. In vitro tests confirmed that three of the cytomegalovirus-associated TCR beta chains recognize cytomegalovirus antigens. Cytomegalovirus status was reported to be diagnosed by the classifier with high specificity and sensitivity in both the original and validation cohorts.

Cut back by 2 bases and 5 bases, the V and J ends lie 7 bases apart. The CDR3 covers 12 residues, taking in both the cysteine and the phenylalanine. Of all the DNA, just the CDR3 is kept, 36 bases in frame from base 1. CDR1 and CDR2 (SQVTM, ANQGSEA) derive from the germline V gene. This receptor was taken from a young man in good health and CMV-seronegative. Sequences were obtained from PBMCs. The chain was built from TRBV29-1 and TRBJ2-1, and the D gene may be TRBD2, 5 bases matching. The DNA reads TGCAGCGTTGAAAGGCGGGACAATGAGCAGTTCTTC. It is translated as CSVERRDNEQFF.